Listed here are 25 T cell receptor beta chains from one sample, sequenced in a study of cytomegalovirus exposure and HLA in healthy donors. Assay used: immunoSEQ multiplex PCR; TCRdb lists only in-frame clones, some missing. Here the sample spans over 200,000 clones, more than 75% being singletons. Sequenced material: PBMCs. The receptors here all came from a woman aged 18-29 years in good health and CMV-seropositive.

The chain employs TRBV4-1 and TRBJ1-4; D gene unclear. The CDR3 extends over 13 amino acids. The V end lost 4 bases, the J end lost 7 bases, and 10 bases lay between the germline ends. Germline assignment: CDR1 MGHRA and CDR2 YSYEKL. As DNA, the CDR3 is TGCGCCAGCAGCCGGACGCGGGGTGAAAAACTGTTTTTT. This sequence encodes CASSRTRGEKLFF.

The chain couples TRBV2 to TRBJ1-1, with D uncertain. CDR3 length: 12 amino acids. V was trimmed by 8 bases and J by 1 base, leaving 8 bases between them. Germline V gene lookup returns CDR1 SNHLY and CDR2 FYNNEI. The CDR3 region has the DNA TGTGCCAGCCGCTATAGGAACACTGAAGCTTTCTTT. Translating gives CASRYRNTEAFF.

The CDR3 here is CASSLYAGVFNEQFF. The DNA of the CDR3 is TGTGCCAGCAGTTTATACGCGGGAGTATTCAATGAGCAGTTCTTC. The genes are TRBV27 and TRBJ2-1, with 7 bases identical to TRBD2. V gave up 1 base and J gave up 6 bases; unmatched junction bases: 6. The CDR3 has 15 amino acids. CDR1 MNHEY and CDR2 SMNVEV come from the germline V gene (reference sequence).

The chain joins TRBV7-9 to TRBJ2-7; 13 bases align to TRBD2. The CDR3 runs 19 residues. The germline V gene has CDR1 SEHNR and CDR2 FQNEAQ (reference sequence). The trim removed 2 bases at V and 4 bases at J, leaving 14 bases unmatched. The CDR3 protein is CASSLIRTSGRAKSYEQYF. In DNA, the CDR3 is TGTGCCAGCAGCTTAATCAGAACTAGCGGGAGGGCCAAGTCGTACGAGCAGTACTTC.

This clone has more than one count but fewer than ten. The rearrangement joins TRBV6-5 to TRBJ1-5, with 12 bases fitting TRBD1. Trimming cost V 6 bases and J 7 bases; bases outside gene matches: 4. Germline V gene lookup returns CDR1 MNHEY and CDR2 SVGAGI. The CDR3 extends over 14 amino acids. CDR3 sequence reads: CASRRGTGGQPQHF. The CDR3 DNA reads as TGTGCCAGCAGGAGGGGGACAGGGGGCCAGCCCCAGCATTTT.

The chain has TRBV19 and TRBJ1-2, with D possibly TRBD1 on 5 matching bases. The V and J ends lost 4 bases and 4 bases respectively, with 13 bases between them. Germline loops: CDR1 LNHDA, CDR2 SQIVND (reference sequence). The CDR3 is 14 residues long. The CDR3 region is CASSNPLTGYGYTF. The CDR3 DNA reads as TGTGCCAGTAGTAACCCCTTAACAGGCTATGGCTACACCTTC.

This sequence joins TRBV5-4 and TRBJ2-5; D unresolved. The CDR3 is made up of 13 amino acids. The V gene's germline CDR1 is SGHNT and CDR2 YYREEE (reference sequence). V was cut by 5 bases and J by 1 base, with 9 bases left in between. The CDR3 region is CASSLDPQETQYF. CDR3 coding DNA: TGTGCCAGCAGTCTAGACCCCCAAGAGACCCAGTACTTC. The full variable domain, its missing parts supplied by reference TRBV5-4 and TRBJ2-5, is ETGVTQSPTHLIKTRGQQVTLRCSSQSGHNTVSWYQQALGQGPQFIFQYYREEENGRGNFPPRFSGLQFPNYSSELNVNALELDDSALYLCASSLDPQETQYFGPGTRLLVL.

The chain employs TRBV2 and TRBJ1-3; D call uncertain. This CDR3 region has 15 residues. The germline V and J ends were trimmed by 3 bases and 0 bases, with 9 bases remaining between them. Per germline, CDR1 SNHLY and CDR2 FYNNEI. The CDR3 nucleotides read TGTGCCAGCAGTGAGGGCCCCAGCTCTGGAAACACCATATATTTT. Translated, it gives CASSEGPSSGNTIYF. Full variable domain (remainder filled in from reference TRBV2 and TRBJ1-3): EPEVTQTPSHQVTQMGQEVILRCVPISNHLYFYWYRQILGQKVEFLVSFYNNEISEKSEIFDDQFSVERPDGSNFTLKIRSTKLEDSAMYFCASSEGPSSGNTIYFGEGSWLTVV.

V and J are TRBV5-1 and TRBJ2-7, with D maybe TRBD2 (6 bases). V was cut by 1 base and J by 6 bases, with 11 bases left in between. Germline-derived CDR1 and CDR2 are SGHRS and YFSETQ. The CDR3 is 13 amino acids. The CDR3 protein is CASSLNRGGEQYF. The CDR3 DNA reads TGCGCCAGCAGCTTGAACCGGGGAGGCGAGCAGTACTTC.

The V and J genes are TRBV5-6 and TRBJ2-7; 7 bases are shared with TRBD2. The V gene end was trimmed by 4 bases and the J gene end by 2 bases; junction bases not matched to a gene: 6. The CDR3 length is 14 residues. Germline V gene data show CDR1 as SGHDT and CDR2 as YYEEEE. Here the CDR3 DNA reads TGTGCCAGCAGCCTCCAGGGACTAACCTACGAGCAGTACTTC. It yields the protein CASSLQGLTYEQYF.

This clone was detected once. DNA of the CDR3: TGTGCCAGCAGCCAGACAGGGGGCGCTTCGACAGATACGCAGTATTTT. Protein product: CASSQTGGASTDTQYF. The genes are TRBV6-6 and TRBJ2-3, with TRBD1 matching over 10 bases. Looked up from germline, CDR1 is MNHNY and CDR2 is SVGAGI (reference sequence). The CDR3 has 16 residues. V was clipped by 6 bases and J by 3 bases; unmatched bases: 9.

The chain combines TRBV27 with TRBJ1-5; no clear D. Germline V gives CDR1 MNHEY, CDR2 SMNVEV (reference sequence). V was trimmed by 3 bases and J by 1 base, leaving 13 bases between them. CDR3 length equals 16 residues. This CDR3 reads CASSFGSMGSNQPQHF. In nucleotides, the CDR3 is TGTGCCAGCAGTTTTGGCTCCATGGGCAGCAATCAGCCCCAGCATTTT.

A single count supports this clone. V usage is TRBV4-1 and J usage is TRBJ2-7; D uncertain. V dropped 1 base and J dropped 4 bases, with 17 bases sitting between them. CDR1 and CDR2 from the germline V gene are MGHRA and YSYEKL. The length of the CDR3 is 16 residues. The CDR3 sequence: CASSQGSPTAWYEQYF. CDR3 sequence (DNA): TGCGCCAGCAGCCAAGGATCCCCCACAGCTTGGTACGAGCAGTACTTC.

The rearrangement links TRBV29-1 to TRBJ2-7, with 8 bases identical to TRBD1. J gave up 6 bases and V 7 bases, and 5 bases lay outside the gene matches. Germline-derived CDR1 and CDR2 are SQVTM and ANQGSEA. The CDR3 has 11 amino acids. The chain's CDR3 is CSGGQGTEQYF. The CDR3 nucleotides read TGCAGCGGTGGACAGGGAACCGAGCAGTACTTC.

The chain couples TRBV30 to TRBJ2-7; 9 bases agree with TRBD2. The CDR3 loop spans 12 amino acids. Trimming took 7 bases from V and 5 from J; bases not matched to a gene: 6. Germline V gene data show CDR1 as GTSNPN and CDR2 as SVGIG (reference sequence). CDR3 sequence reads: CAYEASGNEQYF. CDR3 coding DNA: TGTGCCTACGAGGCTAGCGGGAACGAGCAGTACTTC.

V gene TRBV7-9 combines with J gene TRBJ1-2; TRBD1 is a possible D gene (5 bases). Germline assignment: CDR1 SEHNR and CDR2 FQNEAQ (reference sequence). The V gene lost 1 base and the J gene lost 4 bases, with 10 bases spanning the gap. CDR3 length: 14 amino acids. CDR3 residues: CASSLGTKIYGYTF. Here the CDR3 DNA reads TGTGCCAGCAGCTTAGGGACAAAGATCTATGGCTACACCTTC.

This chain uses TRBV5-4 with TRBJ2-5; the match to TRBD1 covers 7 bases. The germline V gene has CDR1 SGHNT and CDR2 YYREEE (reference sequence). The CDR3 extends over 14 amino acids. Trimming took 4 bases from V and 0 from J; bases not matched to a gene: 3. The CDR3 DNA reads TGTGCCAGCAGCCAACAGGGGTACCAAGAGACCCAGTACTTC. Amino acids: CASSQQGYQETQYF.

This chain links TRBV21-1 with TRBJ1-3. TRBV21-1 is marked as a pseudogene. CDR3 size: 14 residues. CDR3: CASRLSCSGNTIYF. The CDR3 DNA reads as TGTGCCAGCAGGTTGTCGTGCTCTGGAAACACCATATATTTT.

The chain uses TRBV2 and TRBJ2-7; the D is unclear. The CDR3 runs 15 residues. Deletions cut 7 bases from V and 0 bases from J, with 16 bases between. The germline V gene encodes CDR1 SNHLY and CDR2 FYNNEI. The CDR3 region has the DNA TGTGCCAGCACCGACACCCTAACGACCTCCTACGAGCAGTACTTC. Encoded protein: CASTDTLTTSYEQYF.

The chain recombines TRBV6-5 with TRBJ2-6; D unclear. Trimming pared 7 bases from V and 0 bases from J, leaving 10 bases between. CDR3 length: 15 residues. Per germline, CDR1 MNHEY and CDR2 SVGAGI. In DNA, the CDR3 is TGTGCCAGCACTGATTTAGACTCTGGGGCCAACGTCCTGACTTTC. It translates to CASTDLDSGANVLTF.

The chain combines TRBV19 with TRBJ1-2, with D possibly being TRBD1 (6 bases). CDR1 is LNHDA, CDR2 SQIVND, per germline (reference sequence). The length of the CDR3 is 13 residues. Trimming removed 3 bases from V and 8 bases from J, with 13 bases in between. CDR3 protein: CASSITNRDGYTF. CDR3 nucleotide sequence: TGTGCCAGTAGTATCACGAACAGGGACGGCTACACCTTC.

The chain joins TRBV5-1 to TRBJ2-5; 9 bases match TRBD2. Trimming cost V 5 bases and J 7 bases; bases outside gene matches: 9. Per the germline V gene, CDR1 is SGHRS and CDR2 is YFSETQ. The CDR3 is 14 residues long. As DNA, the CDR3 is TGCGCCAGCAGTGATGGTAGCGGGAGAGGGACCCAGTACTTC. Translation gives CASSDGSGRGTQYF.

CDR3 DNA sequence: TGTGCCACCAGCAGAGTTGTCCAAGCCCCGCGCACCGGGGAGCTGTTTTTT. It is translated as CATSRVVQAPRTGELFF. J is TRBJ2-2 and V is TRBV15; D unclear. V dropped 1 base and J dropped 4 bases, with 16 bases sitting between them. This CDR3 contains 17 residues. Germline V gene lookup returns CDR1 LNHNV and CDR2 YYDKDF (reference sequence).

The CDR3 DNA is TGCAGTGCAAGGAAGCCCTCCGGGGCTTTCTTT. This gives the protein CSARKPSGAFF. The chain has TRBV20-1 and TRBJ1-1; D gene uncertain. The germline V gene has CDR1 DFQATT and CDR2 SNEGSKA (reference sequence). V was trimmed by 6 bases and J by 11 bases, leaving 16 bases between them. The CDR3 sequence is 11 residues long.

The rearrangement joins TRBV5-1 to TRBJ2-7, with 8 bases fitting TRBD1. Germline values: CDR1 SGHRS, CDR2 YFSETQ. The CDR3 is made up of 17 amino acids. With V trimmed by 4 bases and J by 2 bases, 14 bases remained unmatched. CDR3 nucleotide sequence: TGCGCCAGCAGCAAAGGACAGGGCGCATCCCGGACCTACGAGCAGTACTTC. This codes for CASSKGQGASRTYEQYF.